These T cell receptor beta chains were read from a single sample in a study of CD8+ T cells in alopecia areata. Only in-frame clones appear in the TCRdb table, and some are missing; sequencing was by immunoSEQ multiplex PCR. The data hold over 150,000 clones, with 60% observed a single time. The sequencing used CD4+ T cells sorted from blood, collected at week 4, from a patient treated with tofacitinib. These receptors all stem from a human donor with alopecia areata. CDR3s include the opening cysteine and the closing phenylalanine or tryptophan. A D gene is named only where the DNA matches it firmly. Size tells how often a clone was seen (once, few, many) or the class of an expanded clone, and some rows leave it out.

few | TRBJ1-2 | . | TRBV2 | CASTPSNYGYTF | TGTGCCAGCACCCCATCTAACTATGGCTACACCTTC
. | TRBJ2-3 | TRBD2 | TRBV4-3 | CASSQAPTSGTTDTQYF | TGCGCCAGCAGCCAAGCCCCAACTAGCGGAACCACAGATACGCAGTATTTT
. | TRBJ2-3 | . | TRBV29-1 | CSVVLDTQYF | TGCAGCGTTGTTTTAGATACGCAGTATTTT
. | TRBJ2-3 | . | TRBV4-1 | CASSLRLTATDTQYF | TGCGCCAGCAGCCTACGACTAACCGCCACAGATACGCAGTATTTT
. | TRBJ2-7 | . | TRBV7-2 | CASSPTELPSYEQYF | TGTGCCAGCAGTCCGACAGAACTGCCCAGCTACGAGCAGTACTTC
few | TRBJ1-1 | . | TRBV23-1 | CASSPSRVGTEAFF | TGCGCCAGCAGCCCAAGCAGGGTTGGGACTGAAGCTTTCTTT
few | TRBJ2-1 | . | TRBV10-3 | CAINSRLDNEQFF | TGTGCCATCAATTCTCGACTAGACAATGAGCAGTTCTTC
. | TRBJ2-2 | . | TRBV5-6 | CASTPYQETGELFF | TGTGCCAGCACCCCTTACCAGGAAACCGGGGAGCTGTTTTTT
few | TRBJ2-7 | . | TRBV27 | CASSSPLGGEQYF | TGTGCCAGCAGTTCTCCCCTGGGAGGCGAGCAGTACTTC
few | TRBJ2-3 | TRBD2 | TRBV5-4 | CASTPGGRRTDTQYF | TGTGCCAGCACCCCGGGCGGGAGGAGGACAGATACGCAGTATTTT
. | TRBJ2-6 | . | TRBV27 | CASSFAFRVELDNVLTF | TGTGCCAGCAGTTTCGCCTTTCGAGTTGAACTGGACAACGTCCTGACTTTC